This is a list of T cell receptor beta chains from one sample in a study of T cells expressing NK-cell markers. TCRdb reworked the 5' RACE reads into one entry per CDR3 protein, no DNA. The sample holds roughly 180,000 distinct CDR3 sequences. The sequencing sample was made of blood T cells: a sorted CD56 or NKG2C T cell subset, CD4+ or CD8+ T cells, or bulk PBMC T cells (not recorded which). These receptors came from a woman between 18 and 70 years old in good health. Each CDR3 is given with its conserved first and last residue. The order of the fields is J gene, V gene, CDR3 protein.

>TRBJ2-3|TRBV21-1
CASSNGTTLTDTQYF
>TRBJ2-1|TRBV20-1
CSWWGRDNEQFF
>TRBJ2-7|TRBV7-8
CASSSDGASGGYEQYF
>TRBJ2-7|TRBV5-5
CASRFQGSQSYEQYF
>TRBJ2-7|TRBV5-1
CASSLIGTADYEQYF
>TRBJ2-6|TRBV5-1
CASSPPGLAGGPSGANVLTF
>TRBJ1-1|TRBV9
CASTKGQGGAEAFF
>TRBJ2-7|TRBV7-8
CASVFGTGGGSYEQYF
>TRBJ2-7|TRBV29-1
CSVAGTKYYEQYF
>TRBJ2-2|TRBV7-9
CASSPSGPNTGELFF
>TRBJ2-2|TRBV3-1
CASSQGLAGTSGSGELFF
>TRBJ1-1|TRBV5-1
CASSLQGRGEAFF
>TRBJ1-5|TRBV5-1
CASSDGYSNQPQHF
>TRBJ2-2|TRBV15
CATSSQGTPFTGELFF
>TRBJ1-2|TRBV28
CASGSGVLSGYTF
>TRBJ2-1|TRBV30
CAWSVKLALAGLNEQFF
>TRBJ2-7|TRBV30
CAWSVRPSGGSSYEQYF
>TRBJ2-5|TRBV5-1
CASSLSGDGGGTQYF
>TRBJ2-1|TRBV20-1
CSARDGARGIDNEQFF
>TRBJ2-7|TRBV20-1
CSAPWTGRSYEQYF
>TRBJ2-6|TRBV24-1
CATSDASRTGANVLTF
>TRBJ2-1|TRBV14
CASRGAHHNEQFF
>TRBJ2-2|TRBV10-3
CATGTVPGELFF
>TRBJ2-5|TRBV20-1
CSTASGLQETQYF
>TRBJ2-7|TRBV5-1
CASSLALAEGYEQYF
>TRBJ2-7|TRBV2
CASRDPPNYEQYF
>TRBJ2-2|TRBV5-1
CASSLVRSVPTNTGELFF
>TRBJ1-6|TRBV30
CAWRTQGTTYNSPLHF
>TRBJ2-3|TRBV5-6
CASSSIGGGHTDTQYF
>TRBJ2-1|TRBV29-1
CSGEGDRADEQFF